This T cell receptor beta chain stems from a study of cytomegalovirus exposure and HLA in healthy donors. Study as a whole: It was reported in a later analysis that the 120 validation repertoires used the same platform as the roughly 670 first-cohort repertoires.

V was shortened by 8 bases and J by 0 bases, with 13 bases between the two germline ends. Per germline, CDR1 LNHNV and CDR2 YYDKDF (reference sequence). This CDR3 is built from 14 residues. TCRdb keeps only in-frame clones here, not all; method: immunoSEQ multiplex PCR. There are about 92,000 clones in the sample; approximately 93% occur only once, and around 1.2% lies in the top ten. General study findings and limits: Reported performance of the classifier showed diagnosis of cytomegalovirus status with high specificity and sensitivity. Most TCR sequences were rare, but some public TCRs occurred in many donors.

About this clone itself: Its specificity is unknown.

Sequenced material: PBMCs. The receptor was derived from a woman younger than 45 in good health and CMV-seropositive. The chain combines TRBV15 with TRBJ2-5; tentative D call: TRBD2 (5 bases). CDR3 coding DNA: TGTGCCACCGGCGCGACGGGGTACCAAGAGACCCAGTACTTC. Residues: CATGATGYQETQYF.